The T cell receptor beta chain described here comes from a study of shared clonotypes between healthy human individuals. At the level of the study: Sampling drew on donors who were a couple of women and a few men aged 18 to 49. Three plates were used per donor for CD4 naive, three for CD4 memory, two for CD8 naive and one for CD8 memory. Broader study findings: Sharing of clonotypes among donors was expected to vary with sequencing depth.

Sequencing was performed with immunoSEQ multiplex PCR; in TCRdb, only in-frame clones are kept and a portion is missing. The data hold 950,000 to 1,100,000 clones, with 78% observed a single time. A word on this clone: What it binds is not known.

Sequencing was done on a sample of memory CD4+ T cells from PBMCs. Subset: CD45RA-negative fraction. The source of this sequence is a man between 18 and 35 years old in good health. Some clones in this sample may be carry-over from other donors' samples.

The CDR3 DNA is TGTGCCAGCAGAAGGAGCAGAGGATTCTACGAGCAGTACTTC. It encodes CASRRSRGFYEQYF. The gene calls are TRBV27 and TRBJ2-7; D ambiguous. Trimming pared 6 bases from V and 3 bases from J, leaving 15 bases between. This CDR3 is 14 amino acids long. Looked up from germline, CDR1 is MNHEY and CDR2 is SMNVEV (reference sequence).